This T cell receptor beta chain was recorded in a study of CD8 T cells in ankylosing spondylitis. The study, taken as a whole, reports: Clones linked to the disease showed a CD8+ phenotype. They occurred at relatively low frequencies in peripheral blood. Both synovial fluid and blood in reactive arthritis had previously been reported to carry some motif variants.

Note on this clonotype: Antigen specificity is unknown. One end of the junction does not line up with germline, which may come from a read error.

The CDR3 length is 14 residues. A quantitative 5'-RACE method, one with molecular barcodes, was used to make TCR beta libraries. TCRdb reanalysed the 5' RACE reads using MiXCR and keeps one entry per CDR3 protein. Of 350,000 or so distinct CDR3 sequences listed, over 12% were seen once; the top ten hold around 0.99%. The clonotype originates from a male donor with ankylosing spondylitis or in good health (not recorded which). The specimen sequenced was blood, either unsorted or a sorted T cell fraction (not recorded which). The chain combines TRBV12-3 or TRBV12-4 with TRBJ2-7, with TRBD2 identical over 11 bases. The DNA for the CDR3 is TGTGCCAGCAGGTTAGCGGGGGGGAGTAACGAGCAGTACTTC. Translated: CASRLAGGSNEQYF.